This TCR beta chain stems from a study of T cell repertoires in cytomegalovirus infection. This CDR3 comprises 14 residues. Losses at the gene ends were 5 bases for V and 5 bases for J; bases not matched to a gene: 7. Germline CDR1 MGHDK, CDR2 SYGVNS. TCRdb ran MiXCR on the reads and lists one entry per CDR3 protein. The table shows 150,000 to 200,000 distinct CDR3 sequences, with under 15% occurring only once. The sequence came from a human donor in good health (CMV status not recorded). Some clones in this sample may be carry-over from other donors' samples. The material sequenced was PBMCs. This chain uses TRBV25-1 with TRBJ2-7; 9 positions match TRBD1. CDR3 in DNA: TGTGCCAGCAGTCCCCGGGACAGGGTCCACGAGCAGTACTTC. It specifies CASSPRDRVHEQYF.